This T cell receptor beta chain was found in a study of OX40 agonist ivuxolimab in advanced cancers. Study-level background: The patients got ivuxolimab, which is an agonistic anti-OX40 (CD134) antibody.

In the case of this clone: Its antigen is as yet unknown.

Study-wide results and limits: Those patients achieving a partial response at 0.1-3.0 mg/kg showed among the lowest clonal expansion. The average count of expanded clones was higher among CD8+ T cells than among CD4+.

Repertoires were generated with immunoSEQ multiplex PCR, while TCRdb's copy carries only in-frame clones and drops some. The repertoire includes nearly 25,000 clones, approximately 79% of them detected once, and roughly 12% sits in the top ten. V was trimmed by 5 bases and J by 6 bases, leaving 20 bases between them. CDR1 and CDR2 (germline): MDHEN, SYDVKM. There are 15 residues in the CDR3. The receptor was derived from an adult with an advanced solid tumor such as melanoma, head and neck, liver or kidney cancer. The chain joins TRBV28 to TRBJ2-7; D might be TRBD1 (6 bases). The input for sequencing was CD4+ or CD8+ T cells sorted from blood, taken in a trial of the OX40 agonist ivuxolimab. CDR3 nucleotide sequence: TGTGCCAGCAGTCCACAGACAGGTGGTGTACCCGAGCAGTACTTC. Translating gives CASSPQTGGVPEQYF.